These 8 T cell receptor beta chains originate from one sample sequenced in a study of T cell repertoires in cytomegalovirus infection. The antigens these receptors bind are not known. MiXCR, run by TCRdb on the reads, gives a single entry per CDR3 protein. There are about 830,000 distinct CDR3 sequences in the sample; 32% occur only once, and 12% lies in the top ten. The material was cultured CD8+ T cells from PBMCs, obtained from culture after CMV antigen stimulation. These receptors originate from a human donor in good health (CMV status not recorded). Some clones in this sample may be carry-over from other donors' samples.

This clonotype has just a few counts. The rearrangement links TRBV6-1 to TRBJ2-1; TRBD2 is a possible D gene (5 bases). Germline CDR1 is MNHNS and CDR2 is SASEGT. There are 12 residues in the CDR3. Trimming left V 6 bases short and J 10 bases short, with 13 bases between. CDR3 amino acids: CASRRWGEEQFF. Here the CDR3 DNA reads TGTGCCAGCAGGCGCTGGGGAGAAGAGCAGTTCTTC.

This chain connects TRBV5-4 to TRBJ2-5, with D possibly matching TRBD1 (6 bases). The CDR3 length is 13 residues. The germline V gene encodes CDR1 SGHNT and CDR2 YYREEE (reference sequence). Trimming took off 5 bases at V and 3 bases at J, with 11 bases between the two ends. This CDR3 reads CASRTTGEETQYF. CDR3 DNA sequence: TGTGCCAGCAGGACGACAGGAGAAGAGACCCAGTACTTC.

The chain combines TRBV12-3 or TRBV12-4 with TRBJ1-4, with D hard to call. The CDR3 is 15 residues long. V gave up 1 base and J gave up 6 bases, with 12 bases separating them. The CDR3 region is CASSLGYSIDEKLFF. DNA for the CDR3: TGTGCCAGCAGTTTAGGTTATAGTATCGATGAAAAACTGTTTTTT.

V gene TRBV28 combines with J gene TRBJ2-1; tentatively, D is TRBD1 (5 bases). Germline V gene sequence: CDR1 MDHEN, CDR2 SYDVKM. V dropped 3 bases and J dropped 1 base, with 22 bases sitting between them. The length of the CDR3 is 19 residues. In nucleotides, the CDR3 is TGTGCCAGCAGTTTCTTTTTTGGGGCCCCTGGGGTTTCCTACAATGAGCAGTTCTTC. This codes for CASSFFFGAPGVSYNEQFF.

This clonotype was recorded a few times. CDR3 nucleotides: TGTGCCAGTAGTCCGACAGGGGATCGAAATCAGCCCCAGCATTTT. Residues: CASSPTGDRNQPQHF. J is TRBJ1-5 and V is TRBV19, with 8 nucleotides matching TRBD1. After removal of 5 bases from V and 4 bases from J, the junction contained 7 bases not matched to a gene. Germline CDR1 and CDR2: LNHDA and SQIVND (reference sequence). The CDR3 runs 15 residues. The complete variable domain, with remaining parts taken from reference TRBV19 and TRBJ1-5, reads DGGITQSPKYLFRKEGQNVTLSCEQNLNHDAMYWYRQDPGQGLRLIYYSQIVNDFQKGDIAEGYSVSREKKESFPLTVTSAQKNPTAFYLCASSPTGDRNQPQHFGDGTRLSIL.

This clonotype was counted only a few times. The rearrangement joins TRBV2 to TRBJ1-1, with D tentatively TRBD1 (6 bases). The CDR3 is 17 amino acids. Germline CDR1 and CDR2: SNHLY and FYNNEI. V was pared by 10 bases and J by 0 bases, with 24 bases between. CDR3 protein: CATILSGTLEMNTEAFF. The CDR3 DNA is TGTGCCACCATTCTTTCCGGGACACTCGAGATGAACACTGAAGCTTTCTTT.

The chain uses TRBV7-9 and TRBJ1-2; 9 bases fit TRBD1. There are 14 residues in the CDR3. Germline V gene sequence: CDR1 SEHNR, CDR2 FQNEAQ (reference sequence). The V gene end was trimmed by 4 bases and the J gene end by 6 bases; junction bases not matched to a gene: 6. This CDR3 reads CASSWDREIDGYTF. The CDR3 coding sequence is TGTGCCAGCAGCTGGGACAGGGAGATAGATGGCTACACCTTC.

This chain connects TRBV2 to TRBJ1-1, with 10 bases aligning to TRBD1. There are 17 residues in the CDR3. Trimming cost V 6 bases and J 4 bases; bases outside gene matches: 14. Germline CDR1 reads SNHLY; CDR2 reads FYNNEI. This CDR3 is CASSVWGQGKTGTEAFF. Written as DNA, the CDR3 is TGTGCCAGCAGCGTCTGGGGACAGGGGAAGACGGGCACTGAAGCTTTCTTT.